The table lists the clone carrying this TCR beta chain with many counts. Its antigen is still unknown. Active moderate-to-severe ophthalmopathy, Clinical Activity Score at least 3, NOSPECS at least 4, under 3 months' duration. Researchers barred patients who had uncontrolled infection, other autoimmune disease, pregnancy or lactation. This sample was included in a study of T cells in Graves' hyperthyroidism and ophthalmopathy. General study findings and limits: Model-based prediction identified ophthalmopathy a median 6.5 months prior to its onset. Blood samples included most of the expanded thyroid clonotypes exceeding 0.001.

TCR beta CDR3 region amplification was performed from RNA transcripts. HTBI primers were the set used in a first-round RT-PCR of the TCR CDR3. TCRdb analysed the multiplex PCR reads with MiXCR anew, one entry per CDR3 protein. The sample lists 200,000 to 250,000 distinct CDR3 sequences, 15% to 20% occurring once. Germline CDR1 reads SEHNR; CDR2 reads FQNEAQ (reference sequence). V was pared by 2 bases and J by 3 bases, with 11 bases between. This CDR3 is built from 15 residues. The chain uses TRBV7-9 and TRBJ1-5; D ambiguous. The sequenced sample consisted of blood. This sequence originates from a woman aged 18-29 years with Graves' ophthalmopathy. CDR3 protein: CASSLSSGNNQPQHF. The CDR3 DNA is TGTGCCAGCAGCTTATCCTCGGGGAACAATCAGCCCCAGCATTTT.